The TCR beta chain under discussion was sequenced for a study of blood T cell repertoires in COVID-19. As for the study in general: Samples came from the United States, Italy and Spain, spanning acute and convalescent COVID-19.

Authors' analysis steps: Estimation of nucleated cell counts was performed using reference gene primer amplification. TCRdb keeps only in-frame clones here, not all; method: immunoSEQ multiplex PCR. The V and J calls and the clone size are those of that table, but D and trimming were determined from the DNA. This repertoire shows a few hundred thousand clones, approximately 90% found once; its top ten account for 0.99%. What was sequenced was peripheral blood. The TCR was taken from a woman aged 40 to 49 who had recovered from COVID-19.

CDR3 in DNA: TGTGCCAGCAGTGGCGGGGGGTCTGGAAACACCATATATTTT. This codes for CASSGGGSGNTIYF. This chain uses TRBV27 with TRBJ1-3, with D possibly matching TRBD1 (5 bases). CDR3 length equals 14 residues. Germline loops: CDR1 MNHEY, CDR2 SMNVEV (reference sequence). V was cut by 5 bases and J by 1 base, with 9 bases left in between.